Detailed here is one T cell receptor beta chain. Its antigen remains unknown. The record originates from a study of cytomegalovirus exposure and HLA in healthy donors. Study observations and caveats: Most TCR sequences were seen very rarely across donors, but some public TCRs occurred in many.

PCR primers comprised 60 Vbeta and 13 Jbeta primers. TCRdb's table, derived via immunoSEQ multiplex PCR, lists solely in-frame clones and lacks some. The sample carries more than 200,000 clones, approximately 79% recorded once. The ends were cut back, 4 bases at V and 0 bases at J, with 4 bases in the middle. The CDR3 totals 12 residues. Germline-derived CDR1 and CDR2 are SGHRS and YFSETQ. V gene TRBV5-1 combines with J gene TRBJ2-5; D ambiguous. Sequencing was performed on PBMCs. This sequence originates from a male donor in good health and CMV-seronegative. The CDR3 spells CASSLDQETQYF. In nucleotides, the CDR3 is TGCGCCAGCAGCCTAGACCAAGAGACCCAGTACTTC.